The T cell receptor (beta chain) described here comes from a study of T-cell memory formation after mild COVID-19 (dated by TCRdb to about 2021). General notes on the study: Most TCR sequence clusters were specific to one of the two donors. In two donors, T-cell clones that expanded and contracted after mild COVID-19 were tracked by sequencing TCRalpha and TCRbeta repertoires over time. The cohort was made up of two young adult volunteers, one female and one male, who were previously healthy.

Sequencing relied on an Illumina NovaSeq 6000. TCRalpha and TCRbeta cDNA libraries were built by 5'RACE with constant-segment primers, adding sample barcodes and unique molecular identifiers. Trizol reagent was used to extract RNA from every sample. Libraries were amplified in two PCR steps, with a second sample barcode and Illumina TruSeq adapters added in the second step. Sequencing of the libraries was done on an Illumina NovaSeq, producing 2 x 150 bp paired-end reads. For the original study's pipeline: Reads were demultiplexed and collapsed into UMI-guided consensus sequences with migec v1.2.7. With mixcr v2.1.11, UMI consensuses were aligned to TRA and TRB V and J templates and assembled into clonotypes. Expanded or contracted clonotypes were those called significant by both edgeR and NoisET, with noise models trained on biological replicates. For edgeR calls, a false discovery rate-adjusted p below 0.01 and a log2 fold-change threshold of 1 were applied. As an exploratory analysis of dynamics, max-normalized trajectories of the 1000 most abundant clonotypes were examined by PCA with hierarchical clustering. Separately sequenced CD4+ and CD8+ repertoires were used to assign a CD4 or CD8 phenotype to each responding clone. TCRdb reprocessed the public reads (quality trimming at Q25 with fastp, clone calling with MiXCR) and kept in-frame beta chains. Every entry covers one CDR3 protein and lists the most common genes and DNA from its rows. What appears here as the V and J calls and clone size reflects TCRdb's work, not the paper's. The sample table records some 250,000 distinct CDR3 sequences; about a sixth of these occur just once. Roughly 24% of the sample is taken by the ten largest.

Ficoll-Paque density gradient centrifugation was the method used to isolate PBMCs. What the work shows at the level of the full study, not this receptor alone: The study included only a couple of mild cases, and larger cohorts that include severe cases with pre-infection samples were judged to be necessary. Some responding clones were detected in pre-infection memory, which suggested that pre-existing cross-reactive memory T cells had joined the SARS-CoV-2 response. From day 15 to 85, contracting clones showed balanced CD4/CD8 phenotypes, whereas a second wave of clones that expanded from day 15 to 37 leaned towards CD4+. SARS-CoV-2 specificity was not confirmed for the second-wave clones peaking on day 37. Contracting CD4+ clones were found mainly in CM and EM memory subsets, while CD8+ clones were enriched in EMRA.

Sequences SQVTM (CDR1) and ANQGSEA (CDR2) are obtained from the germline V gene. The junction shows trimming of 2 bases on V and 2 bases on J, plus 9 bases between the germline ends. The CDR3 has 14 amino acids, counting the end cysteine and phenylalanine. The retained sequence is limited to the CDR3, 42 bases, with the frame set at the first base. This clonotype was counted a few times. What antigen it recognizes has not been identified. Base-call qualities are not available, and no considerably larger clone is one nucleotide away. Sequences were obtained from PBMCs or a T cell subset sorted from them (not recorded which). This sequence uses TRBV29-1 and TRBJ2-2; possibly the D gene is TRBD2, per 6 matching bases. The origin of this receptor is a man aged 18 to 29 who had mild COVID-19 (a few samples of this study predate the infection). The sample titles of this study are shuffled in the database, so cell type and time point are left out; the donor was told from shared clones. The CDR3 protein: CSVESGLNTGELFF. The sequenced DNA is TGCAGCGTTGAAAGCGGGCTAAACACCGGGGAGCTGTTTTTT.